This T cell receptor (beta chain) was identified in a study of T cell responses to AZD1222 COVID-19 vaccine. The repertoire was sequenced with immunoSEQ multiplex PCR; TCRdb's copy has only in-frame clones and lacks some. This sample has under 95,000 clones, with 65% to 90% found just once. The germline V and J ends were trimmed by 4 bases and 0 bases, with 15 bases remaining between them. This CDR3 is 17 amino acids long. Germline CDR1 and CDR2: MDHEN and SYDVKM. V gene TRBV28 combines with J gene TRBJ1-4; D is perhaps TRBD1 (5 bases). The sequencing here drew on peripheral blood, taken on day 0 of AZD1222 vaccination. The receptor was derived from an adult in good health. CDR3 DNA sequence: TGTGCCAGCAGTTCCTCTCCGGGGGACCCAACTAATGAAAAACTGTTTTTT. This gives the protein CASSSSPGDPTNEKLFF.